The rows below give T cell receptor beta chains drawn from one sample of a study of cytomegalovirus exposure and HLA in healthy donors. The assay was immunoSEQ multiplex PCR, and TCRdb's table has in-frame clones only and misses some. The data contain around 170,000 clones, around 78% of them singletons. Sequenced: PBMCs. These receptors originate from a man aged 18 to 29 in good health and CMV-seronegative. Each CDR3 is given without its conserved first and last residue. The D gene is left open where the match is weak. The size entry is marked missing in some rows and otherwise reads once, few, many or a size class.

size	V	D	J	CDR3
-	TRBV9	-	TRBJ2-2	ASSSTTTSTGELF
-	TRBV6-5	-	TRBJ2-3	ASSYSGTSTDTQY
-	TRBV18	TRBD1	TRBJ2-2	ASSFDRGTTGELF
-	TRBV7-2	TRBD2	TRBJ2-3	ASSLELAGGRRGDTQY
few	TRBV7-8	TRBD2	TRBJ2-1	ASSSMTSGSYIGGNEQF
-	TRBV4-1	TRBD1	TRBJ2-7	ASSQWDRAYEQY
-	TRBV7-9	TRBD1	TRBJ2-7	ALRGDRDRNEQY
-	TRBV18	TRBD1	TRBJ2-5	ASSPLDRGPETQY
-	TRBV5-1	TRBD1	TRBJ1-6	ASSLLGQGGYNSPLH
once	TRBV27	TRBD2	TRBJ2-3	ASSLAGGASTDTQY
once	TRBV15	TRBD2	TRBJ2-5	AVQPRGDRETQY
-	TRBV6-1	-	TRBJ1-4	ASSERREKLF
-	TRBV27	-	TRBJ1-1	ASSFDSRNTEAF
-	TRBV27	-	TRBJ1-5	ASSGQGRQPQH
-	TRBV6-1	TRBD1	TRBJ1-6	ATHGTGFNSPLH
-	TRBV15	-	TRBJ1-2	ATSTFFGGQGDYGYT
-	TRBV2	-	TRBJ2-7	ARARGNEQY
-	TRBV19	-	TRBJ1-5	ASSTPGGLSNQPQH
-	TRBV6-4	-	TRBJ2-5	ASAGGKEY
-	TRBV5-5	-	TRBJ2-5	ASIVGGGLQETQY
-	TRBV27	-	TRBJ2-3	ASSFGARGSTDTQY
-	TRBV6-4	-	TRBJ2-7	ARGRERVSYEQY
-	TRBV27	-	TRBJ2-2	ASTRPTGINTGELF
-	TRBV27	-	TRBJ1-2	ASSLGGGDGYT
-	TRBV5-1	TRBD1	TRBJ1-1	ASSPGQGVGFGTAF
-	TRBV19	-	TRBJ1-2	ATRRAEGYT
few	TRBV10-3	TRBD2	TRBJ2-1	AISPTPGLAGEGEQF